This T cell receptor (beta chain) comes out of a study of STAT5B mutations in CD4+ large granular lymphocyte leukemia. Germline V gene lookup returns CDR1 MNHNY and CDR2 SVGAGI (reference sequence). V was clipped by 0 bases and J by 1 base; unmatched bases: 1. The CDR3 has 15 amino acids. Original processing methods: Lowest detectable productive clonotype frequency was 2.59 x 10-5. Repertoires were generated with immunoSEQ multiplex PCR, while TCRdb's copy carries only in-frame clones and drops some. V and J calls and clone size come straight from that table; D and trimming were deduced from the DNA. The sample includes around 32,000 clones, more than 65% of them seen just once.

The chain combines TRBV6-6 with TRBJ1-1; 8 bases match TRBD1. The sequencing input was CD4+ T cells from blood buffy coats. This receptor was obtained from a human donor in good health. This CDR3 reads CASSYSQGANTEAFF. The CDR3 nucleotides are TGTGCCAGCAGTTACTCGCAGGGGGCGAACACTGAAGCTTTCTTT.